These T cell receptor beta chains were read from a single sample in a study of identical twins. MiXCR, run by TCRdb on the 5' RACE reads, gives a single entry per CDR3 protein. Of 750,000 to 950,000 distinct CDR3 sequences in the sample, 9% to 15% were seen once. The same data also contributed to another study, on yellow fever vaccine responses in identical twins.

Sequencing input: PBMCs. The receptors were gathered from a woman aged 18-29 years in good health. CDR3s include the opening cysteine and the closing phenylalanine or tryptophan. D genes are given only for firm matches. The size entry is marked missing in some rows and otherwise reads once, few, many or a size class.

.,TRBV5-1,few,12,TRBJ1-4,CASRRANEKLFF,TGCGCCAGCAGGCGGGCTAATGAAAAACTGTTTTTT
.,TRBV12-3/TRBV12-4,.,14,TRBJ1-1,CASSHRGGYTEAFF,TGTGCCAGCAGTCACCGGGGGGGTTACACTGAAGCTTTCTTT
.,TRBV29-1,.,11,TRBJ1-1,CSYGQTTEAFF,TGCAGCTACGGACAGACCACTGAAGCTTTCTTT
TRBD2,TRBV5-1,few,16,TRBJ2-2,CASSLERGGADGELFF,TGCGCCAGCAGCCTAGAGCGGGGGGGCGCCGACGGGGAGCTGTTTTTT
.,TRBV6-5,few,16,TRBJ2-5,CASSYRGRRVEETQYF,TGTGCCAGCAGTTACCGCGGGCGCCGAGTGGAGGAGACCCAGTACTTC
.,TRBV10-3,.,13,TRBJ2-5,CAISESGVETRYF,TGTGCCATCAGTGAATCAGGTGTAGAGACCCGGTACTTC
.,TRBV5-1,few,18,TRBJ2-1,CASSLVGGGEALYNEQFF,TGCGCCAGCAGCTTGGTGGGGGGCGGGGAGGCCCTCTACAATGAGCAGTTCTTC
.,TRBV23-1,.,13,TRBJ1-5,CASSNLGNQPQHF,TGCGCCAGCAGTAATCTTGGCAATCAGCCCCAGCATTTT
.,TRBV28,many,14,TRBJ2-5,CASSSDRHSETQYF,TGTGCCAGCAGTTCAGACAGGCATTCGGAGACCCAGTACTTC
.,TRBV11-2,few,13,TRBJ2-3,CASSPQGPDTQYF,TGTGCCAGCAGCCCGCAGGGCCCAGATACGCAGTATTTT
.,TRBV12-3/TRBV12-4,many,14,TRBJ2-5,CASSFEGFQETQYF,TGTGCCAGCAGTTTCGAGGGTTTCCAAGAGACCCAGTACTTC
TRBD1,TRBV20-1,.,14,TRBJ2-7,CSARGQGTIYEQYF,TGCAGTGCTAGGGGACAGGGCACCATCTACGAGCAGTACTTC
.,TRBV7-9,many,13,TRBJ2-7,CASSRDGTYEQYF,TGTGCCAGCAGTCGGGACGGAACCTACGAGCAGTACTTC
.,TRBV5-1,.,15,TRBJ2-1,CASSLGSGREDEQFF,TGCGCCAGCAGCTTGGGGTCCGGGAGAGAGGATGAGCAGTTCTTC
.,TRBV5-1,few,14,TRBJ1-5,CASSLASGGQPQHF,TGCGCCAGCAGCTTGGCCTCTGGCGGGCAGCCCCAGCATTTT